This T cell receptor beta chain originates from a study of Tregs in tolerant kidney transplant recipients. Study-wide points: Validation in larger populations is needed because few patients were studied. Biological reproducibility was not directly addressed in this study.

Trimming removed 4 bases at V and 8 bases at J, with 24 bases between. CDR1 and CDR2 from the germline V gene are SGHDT and YYEEEE. The CDR3 is 16 amino acids. Unstimulated Tregs (CD4+CD25+CD127-) and CD4+CD25- non-Tregs were sorted from PBMCs. Note on this clone: Antigen unknown.

Repertoires were generated with immunoSEQ multiplex PCR, while TCRdb's copy carries only in-frame clones and drops some. This sample has about 68,000 clones, with about four fifths found just once. The source material was CD4+ T cells from blood. The gene calls are TRBV5-6 and TRBJ1-2; weak D call: TRBD1 (5 bases). This clonotype was sampled from a human donor in good health. For the CDR3, the DNA is TGTGCCAGCAGCCTATTCAGTCTAAGGGGCGAACAGGGCTACACCTTC. It translates to CASSLFSLRGEQGYTF. Full variable domain (rest looked up from reference TRBV5-6 and TRBJ1-2): DAGVTQSPTHLIKTRGQQVTLRCSPKSGHDTVSWYQQALGQGPQFIFQYYEEEERQRGNFPDRFSGHQFPNYSSELNVNALLLGDSALYLCASSLFSLRGEQGYTFGSGTRLTVV.